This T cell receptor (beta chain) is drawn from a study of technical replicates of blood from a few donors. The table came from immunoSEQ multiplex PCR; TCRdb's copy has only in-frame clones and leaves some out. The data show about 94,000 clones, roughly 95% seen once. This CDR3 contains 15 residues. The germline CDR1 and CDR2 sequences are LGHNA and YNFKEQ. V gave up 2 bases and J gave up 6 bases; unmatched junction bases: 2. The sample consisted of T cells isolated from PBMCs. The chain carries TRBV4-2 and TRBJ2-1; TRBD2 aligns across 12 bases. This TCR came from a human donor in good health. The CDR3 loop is CASSQSSGRANEQFF. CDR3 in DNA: TGTGCCAGCAGCCAATCTAGCGGGAGGGCCAATGAGCAGTTCTTC.